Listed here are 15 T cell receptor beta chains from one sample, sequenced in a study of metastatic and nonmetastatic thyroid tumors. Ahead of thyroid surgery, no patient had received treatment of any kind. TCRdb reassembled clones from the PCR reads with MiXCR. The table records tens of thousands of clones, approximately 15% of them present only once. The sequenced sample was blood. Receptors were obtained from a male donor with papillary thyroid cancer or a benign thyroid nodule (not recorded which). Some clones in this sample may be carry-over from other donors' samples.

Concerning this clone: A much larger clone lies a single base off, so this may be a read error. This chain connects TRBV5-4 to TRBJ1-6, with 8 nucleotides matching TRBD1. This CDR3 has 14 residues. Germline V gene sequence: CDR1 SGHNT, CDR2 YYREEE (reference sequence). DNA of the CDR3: TGTTCCAGCAGCTCGGACAGGGAGAATTCACCCCTCCACTTT. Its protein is CSSSSDRENSPLHF.

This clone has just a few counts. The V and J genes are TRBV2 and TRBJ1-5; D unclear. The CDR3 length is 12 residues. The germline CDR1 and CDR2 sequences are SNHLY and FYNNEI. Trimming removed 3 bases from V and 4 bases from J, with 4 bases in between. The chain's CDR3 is CASSDPNQPQHF. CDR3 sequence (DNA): TGTGCCAGCAGTGACCCTAATCAGCCCCAGCATTTT.

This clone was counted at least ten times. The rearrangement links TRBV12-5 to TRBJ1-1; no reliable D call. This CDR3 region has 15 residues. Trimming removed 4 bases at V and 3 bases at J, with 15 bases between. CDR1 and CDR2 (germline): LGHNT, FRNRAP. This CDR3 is CASGSPPRRDTEAFF. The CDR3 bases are TGTGCTAGTGGTTCCCCCCCCCGGCGGGACACTGAAGCTTTCTTT. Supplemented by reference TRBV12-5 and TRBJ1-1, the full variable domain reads DARVTQTPRHKVTEMGQEVTMRCQPILGHNTVFWYRQTMMQGLELLAYFRNRAPLDDSGMPKDRFSAEMPDATLATLKIQPSEPRDSAVYFCASGSPPRRDTEAFFGQGTRLTVV.

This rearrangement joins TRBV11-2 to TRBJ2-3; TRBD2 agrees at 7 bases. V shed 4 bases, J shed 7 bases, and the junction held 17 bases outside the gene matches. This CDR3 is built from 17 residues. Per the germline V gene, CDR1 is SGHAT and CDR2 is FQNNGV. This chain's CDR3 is CASSSSLAVGRAYTQYF. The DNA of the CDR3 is TGTGCCAGCAGCTCCAGCCTAGCGGTGGGGCGGGCATATACGCAGTATTTT. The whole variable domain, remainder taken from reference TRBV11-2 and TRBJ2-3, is EAGVAQSPRYKIIEKRQSVAFWCNPISGHATLYWYQQILGQGPKLLIQFQNNGVVDDSQLPKDRFSAERLKGVDSTLKIQPAKLEDSAVYLCASSSSLAVGRAYTQYFGPGTRLTVL.

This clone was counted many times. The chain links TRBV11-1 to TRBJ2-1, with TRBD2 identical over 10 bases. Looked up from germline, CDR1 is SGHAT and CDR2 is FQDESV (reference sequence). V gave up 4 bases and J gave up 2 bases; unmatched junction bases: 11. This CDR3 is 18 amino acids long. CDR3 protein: CASSSTRASGGTYNEQFF. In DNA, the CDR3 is TGTGCCAGCAGCTCCACCCGGGCTAGCGGGGGAACCTACAATGAGCAGTTCTTC.

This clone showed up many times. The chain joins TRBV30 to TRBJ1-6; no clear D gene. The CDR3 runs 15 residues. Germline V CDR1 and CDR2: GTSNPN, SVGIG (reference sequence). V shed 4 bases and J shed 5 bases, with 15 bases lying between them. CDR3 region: CAWIKKGGHNSPLHF. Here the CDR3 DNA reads TGTGCCTGGATCAAGAAGGGAGGGCATAATTCACCCCTCCACTTT.

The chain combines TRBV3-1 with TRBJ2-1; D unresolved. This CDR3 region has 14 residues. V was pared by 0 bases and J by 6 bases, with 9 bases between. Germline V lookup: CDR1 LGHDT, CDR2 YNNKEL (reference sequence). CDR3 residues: CASSQEPQINEQFF. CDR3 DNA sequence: TGTGCCAGCAGCCAAGAGCCCCAGATCAATGAGCAGTTCTTC.

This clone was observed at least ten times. The CDR3 is CAISGGTGDQETQYF. The CDR3 coding sequence is TGTGCCATCAGTGGGGGGACAGGGGACCAAGAGACCCAGTACTTC. The chain has TRBV10-3 and TRBJ2-5; TRBD1 aligns across 10 bases. CDR3 length equals 15 residues. Per the germline V gene, CDR1 is ENHRY and CDR2 is SYGVKD. After removal of 4 bases from V and 0 bases from J, the junction contained 2 bases not matched to a gene.

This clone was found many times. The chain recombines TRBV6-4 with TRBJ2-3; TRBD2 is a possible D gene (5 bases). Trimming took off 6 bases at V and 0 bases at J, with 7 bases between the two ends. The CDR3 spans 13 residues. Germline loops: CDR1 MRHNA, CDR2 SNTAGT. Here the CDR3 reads CASSRTSTDTQYF. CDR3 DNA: TGTGCCAGCAGCCGGACTAGCACAGATACGCAGTATTTT.

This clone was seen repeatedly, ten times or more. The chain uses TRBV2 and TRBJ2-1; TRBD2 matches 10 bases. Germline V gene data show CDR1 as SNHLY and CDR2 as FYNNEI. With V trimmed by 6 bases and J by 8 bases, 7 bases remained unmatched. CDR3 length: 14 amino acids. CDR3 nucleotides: TGTGCCAGCAGAGCGGCTAGCGGGGGCCATGAGCAGTTCTTC. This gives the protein CASRAASGGHEQFF.

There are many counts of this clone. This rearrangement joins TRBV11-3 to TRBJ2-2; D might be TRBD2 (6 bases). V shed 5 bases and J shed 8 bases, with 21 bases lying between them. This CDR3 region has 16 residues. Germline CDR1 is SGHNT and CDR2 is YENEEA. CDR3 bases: TGTGCCAGCAGCCCAGGGACTTTTTCCGATGTTGGGGAGCTGTTTTTT. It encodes CASSPGTFSDVGELFF.

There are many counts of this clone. The CDR3 coding sequence is TGTGCCAGCAGCTTAGCGGTGGGGCGCGGTCAAGATACGCAGTATTTT. This encodes CASSLAVGRGQDTQYF. The gene calls are TRBV7-6 and TRBJ2-3, with D possibly matching TRBD1 (5 bases). This CDR3 has 16 amino acids. From germline, CDR1 is SGHVS and CDR2 FNYEAQ. The ends were cut back, 0 bases at V and 5 bases at J, with 15 bases in the middle.

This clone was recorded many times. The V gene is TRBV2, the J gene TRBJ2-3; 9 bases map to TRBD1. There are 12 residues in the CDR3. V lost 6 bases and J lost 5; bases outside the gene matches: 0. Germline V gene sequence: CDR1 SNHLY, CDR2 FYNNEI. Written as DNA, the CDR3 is TGTGCCAGCAGGGACAGGGGAGATACGCAGTATTTT. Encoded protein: CASRDRGDTQYF.

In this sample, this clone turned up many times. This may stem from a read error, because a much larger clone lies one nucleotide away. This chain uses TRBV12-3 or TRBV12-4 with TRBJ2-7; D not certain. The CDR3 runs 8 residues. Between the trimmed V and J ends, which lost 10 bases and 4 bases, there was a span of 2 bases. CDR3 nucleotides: TGTGCCATGTACGAGCAGTACTTC. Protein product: CAMYEQYF.

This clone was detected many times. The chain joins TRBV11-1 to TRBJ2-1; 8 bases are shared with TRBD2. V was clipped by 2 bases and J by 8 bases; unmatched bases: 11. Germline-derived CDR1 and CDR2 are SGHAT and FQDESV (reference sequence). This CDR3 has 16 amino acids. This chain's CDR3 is CASSLTLAENSDEQFF. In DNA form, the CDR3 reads TGTGCCAGCAGCTTAACACTAGCGGAGAACAGCGATGAGCAGTTCTTC.